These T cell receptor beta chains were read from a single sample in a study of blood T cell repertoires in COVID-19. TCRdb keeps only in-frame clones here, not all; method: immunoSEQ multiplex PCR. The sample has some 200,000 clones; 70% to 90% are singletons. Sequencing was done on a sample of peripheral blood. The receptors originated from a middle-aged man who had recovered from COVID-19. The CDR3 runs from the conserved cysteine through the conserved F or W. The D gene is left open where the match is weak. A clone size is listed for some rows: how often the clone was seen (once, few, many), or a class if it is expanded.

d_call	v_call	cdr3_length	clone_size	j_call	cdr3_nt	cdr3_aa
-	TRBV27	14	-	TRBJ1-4	TGTGCCAGCAGTTTCGCGGCACCTAATGAAAAACTGTTTTTT	CASSFAAPNEKLFF
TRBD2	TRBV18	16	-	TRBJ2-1	TGTGCCAGCTCACCCCGCGGGAGGGACCCCCCCGATGAGCAGTTCTTC	CASSPRGRDPPDEQFF
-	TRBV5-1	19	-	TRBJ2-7	TGCGCCAGCAGCTTGGGCGGGTTGGGCGCGGGGCCTATCTCCTACGAGCAGTACTTC	CASSLGGLGAGPISYEQYF
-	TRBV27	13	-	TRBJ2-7	TGTGCCAGCAGTTTATTGGCAGGCCACGAGCAGTACTTC	CASSLLAGHEQYF
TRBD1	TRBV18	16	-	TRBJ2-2	TGTGCCAGCTCCGCCGGGACAGGAGGGGACACCGGGGAGCTGTTTTTT	CASSAGTGGDTGELFF
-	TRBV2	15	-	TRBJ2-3	TGTGCCAGCAGACCAGCGGAGTGGAGCACAGATACGCAGTATTTT	CASRPAEWSTDTQYF
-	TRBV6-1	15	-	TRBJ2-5	TGTGCCAGCAGTGAAGCTCGGGGTACTGGGGAGACCCAGTACTTC	CASSEARGTGETQYF
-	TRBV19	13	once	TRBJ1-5	TGTGCCAGTAGTATATGGCCAGATCAGCCCCAGCATTTT	CASSIWPDQPQHF
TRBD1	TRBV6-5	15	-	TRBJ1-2	TGTGCCAGCGGAATACCGGGACAGGACGTCTATGGCTACACCTTC	CASGIPGQDVYGYTF
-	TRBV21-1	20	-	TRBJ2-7	TGTGCCAGCAGTCCTGGTGTGTTGGAGGGAAAAAATCATCACTCCTACGAGCAGTACTTC	CASSPGVLEGKNHHSYEQYF
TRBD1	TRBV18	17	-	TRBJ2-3	TGTGCCAGCTCACCCAAAGCAGGTACAGGGGTTCCAGATACGCAGTATTTT	CASSPKAGTGVPDTQYF
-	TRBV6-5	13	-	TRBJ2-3	TGTGCCAGCAGTCGGGATGGCACAGATACGCAGTATTTT	CASSRDGTDTQYF
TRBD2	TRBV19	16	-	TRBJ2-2	TGTGCCAGTAGGGGCATAACTAGCGTTGGACCCGGGGAGCTGTTTTTT	CASRGITSVGPGELFF
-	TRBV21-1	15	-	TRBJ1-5	TGTGCCCACCGGCGGGGACAGGTTAGCAATCAGCCCCAGCATTTT	CAHRRGQVSNQPQHF
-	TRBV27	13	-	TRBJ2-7	TGTGCCAGCAGGACGGGAGATTCCTACGAGCAGTACTTC	CASRTGDSYEQYF
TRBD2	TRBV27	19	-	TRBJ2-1	TGTGCCAGCAGTTCTCTCCCCCTAGCGGGAGGTCCAGCCTACAATGAGCAGTTCTTC	CASSSLPLAGGPAYNEQFF
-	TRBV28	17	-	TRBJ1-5	TGTGCCAGCAGGTCCCCGTGGGCCCCCCATAGCAATCAGCCCCAGCATTTT	CASRSPWAPHSNQPQHF
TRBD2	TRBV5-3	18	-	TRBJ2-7	TGTGCCAGAAGCTTGCCCGGACTAGCGGGAGGGTCCTCCTACGAGCAGTACTTC	CARSLPGLAGGSSYEQYF
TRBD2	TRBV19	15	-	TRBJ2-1	TGTGCCAGTAGCGCCCTGGCGGGAGGGCACAATGAGCAGTTCTTC	CASSALAGGHNEQFF
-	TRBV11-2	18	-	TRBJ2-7	TGTGCCAGCAGCTCCTACCCCTCGGACAGAACCTACTCCTACGAGCAGTACTTC	CASSSYPSDRTYSYEQYF
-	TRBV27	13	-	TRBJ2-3	TGTGCCAGCATCAGTCCCCGCACAGATACGCAGTATTTT	CASISPRTDTQYF
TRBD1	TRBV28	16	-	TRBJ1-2	TGTGCCAGCAGTGACCCCCGGGACAGGGGGAACTATGGCTACACCTTC	CASSDPRDRGNYGYTF
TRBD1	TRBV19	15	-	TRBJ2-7	TGTGCCAGTACCCCGACGGACAGGGTCTCGCACGAGCAGTACTTC	CASTPTDRVSHEQYF
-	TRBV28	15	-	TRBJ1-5	TGTGCCAGCAGTTTTGGGGGCTTAGGGGATCAGCCCCAGCATTTT	CASSFGGLGDQPQHF
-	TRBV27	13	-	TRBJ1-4	TGTGCCAGCAGTTCTTACCAGCGAGAAAAACTGTTTTTT	CASSSYQREKLFF
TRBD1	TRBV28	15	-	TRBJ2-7	TGTGCCAGCAACGACAGGGCCTCTATCTCCTACGAGCAGTACTTC	CASNDRASISYEQYF
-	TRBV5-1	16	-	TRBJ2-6	TGCGCCAGCAGCTTGGCCCCAGGCTCTGGGGCCAACGTCCTGACTTTC	CASSLAPGSGANVLTF
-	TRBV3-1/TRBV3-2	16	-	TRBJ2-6	TGTGCCAGCAGCCAACGGGGTACTATTGGGGCCAACGTCCTGACTTTC	CASSQRGTIGANVLTF
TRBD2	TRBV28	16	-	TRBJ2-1	TGTGCCAGCAGTTTTGCGGGAGCCCCCTCCTACAATGAGCAGTTCTTC	CASSFAGAPSYNEQFF
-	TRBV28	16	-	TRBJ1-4	TGTGCCAGCAGCTCTCAATCCAGGGTTCCTAATGAAAAACTGTTTTTT	CASSSQSRVPNEKLFF
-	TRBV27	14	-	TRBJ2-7	TGTGCCAGCAGTTTAGGGGGACACTCCTACGAGCAGTACTTC	CASSLGGHSYEQYF
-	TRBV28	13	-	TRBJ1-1	TGTGCCAGCAAGCTCTTTGGTTACACTGAAGCTTTCTTT	CASKLFGYTEAFF
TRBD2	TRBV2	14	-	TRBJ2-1	TGTGCCAGCAGGGAACTAGCGGCCTACAATGAGCAGTTCTTC	CASRELAAYNEQFF
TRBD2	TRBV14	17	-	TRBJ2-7	TGTGCCAGCAGCCAGGGGACTAGCGGGAGAAGTCGTTACGAGCAGTACTTC	CASSQGTSGRSRYEQYF
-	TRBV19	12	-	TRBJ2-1	TGTGCCGCCGCGGGACGAAACAATGAGCAGTTCTTC	CAAAGRNNEQFF
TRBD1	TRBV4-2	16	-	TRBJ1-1	TGTGCCAGCAGCCAAGGGGGTCTCCAGGGGGACACTGAAGCTTTCTTT	CASSQGGLQGDTEAFF
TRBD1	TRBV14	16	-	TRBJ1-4	TGTGCCAGCAGCCAAGTTTCAGGGACAGGGAATGAAAAACTGTTTTTT	CASSQVSGTGNEKLFF
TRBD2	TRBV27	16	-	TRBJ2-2	TGTGCCAGCAGCTCCGGGACTAGCGACAACACCGGGGAGCTGTTTTTT	CASSSGTSDNTGELFF
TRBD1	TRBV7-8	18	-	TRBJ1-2	TGTGCCAGCAGCTCCTTAAACAGGGGGCGTGGGGGTGGCTATGGCTACACCTTC	CASSSLNRGRGGGYGYTF
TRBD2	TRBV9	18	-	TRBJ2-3	TGTGCCAGCAGCGTAGCGGCTAGCGGGAGAGGGGGTACAGATACGCAGTATTTT	CASSVAASGRGGTDTQYF
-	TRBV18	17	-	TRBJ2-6	TGTGCCAGCTCACTCTTTATGGCAGGCTCTGGGGCCAACGTCCTGACTTTC	CASSLFMAGSGANVLTF
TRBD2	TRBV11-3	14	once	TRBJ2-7	TGTGCCAGCAGCTCACCGGGACTACCCTACGAGCAGTACTTC	CASSSPGLPYEQYF
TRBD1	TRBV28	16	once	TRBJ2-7	TGTGCCAGCAGTTATCAACCCGGGACAGGGGTCGACGAGCAGTACTTC	CASSYQPGTGVDEQYF
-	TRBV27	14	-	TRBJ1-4	TGTGCCAGCAGTTTAGGGGGGGTTGGTGAAAAACTGTTTTTT	CASSLGGVGEKLFF
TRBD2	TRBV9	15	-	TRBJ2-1	TGTGCCAGCAGCGGGGTAGCGGGAGGAGGCCATGAGCAGTTCTTC	CASSGVAGGGHEQFF
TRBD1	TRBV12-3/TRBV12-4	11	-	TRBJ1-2	TGTGCCAGCCAGGGGGCAGGTGGCTACACCTTC	CASQGAGGYTF
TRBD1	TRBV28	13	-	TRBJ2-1	TGTGCCAGCAGTTTAGGGTCTGACAGGGGGACGTTCTTC	CASSLGSDRGTFF
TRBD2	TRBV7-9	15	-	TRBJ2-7	TGTGCCAGCAGCGCCTCTAGCGGGAGCCCCTACGAGCAGTACTTC	CASSASSGSPYEQYF
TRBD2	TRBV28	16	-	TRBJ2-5	TGTGCCAGCAGTTTGTGGCTAGCGGGAGTTCCCGAGACCCAGTACTTC	CASSLWLAGVPETQYF
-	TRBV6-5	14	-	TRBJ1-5	TGTGCCAGCAACAATCGACGGGGAAATCAGCCCCAGCATTTT	CASNNRRGNQPQHF
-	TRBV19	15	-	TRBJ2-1	TGTGCCAGTGCGGGAACCCAGAGCTCCTACAATGAGCAGTTCTTC	CASAGTQSSYNEQFF
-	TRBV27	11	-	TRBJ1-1	TGTGCCAGCAGGTCACTCTATGAAGCTTTCTTT	CASRSLYEAFF
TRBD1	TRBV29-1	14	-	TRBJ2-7	TGCAGCGTTGAAAAAGGGACAGCTTCCTACGAGCAGTACTTC	CSVEKGTASYEQYF
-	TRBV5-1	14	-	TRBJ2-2	TGCGCCAGCAGCTTGATTACGGACACCGGGGAGCTGTTTTTT	CASSLITDTGELFF
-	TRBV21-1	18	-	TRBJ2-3	TGTGCCAGCAGCAAGCCAAACCTAGCGGGAGCACGTGTTTTTACGCAGTATTTT	CASSKPNLAGARVFTQYF